This T cell receptor (beta chain) comes out of a study of T cell repertoires in cytomegalovirus infection. Trimming cost V 1 base and J 8 bases, with 4 bases left between them. Germline loops: CDR1 SEHNR, CDR2 FQNEAQ (reference sequence). The CDR3 has 11 residues. A note on this clonotype: Its cognate antigen is unknown.

Using its own MiXCR run on the reads, TCRdb lists one record per CDR3 protein. The table lists 50,000 to 55,000 distinct CDR3 sequences, about 18% of them singletons, with about 26% in the top ten. The source is a human donor in good health (CMV status not recorded). Some clones in this sample may be carry-over from other donors' samples. The J gene is TRBJ2-3, the V gene TRBV7-9; no reliable D call. The material was CD8+ T cells from cultured PBMCs, obtained from culture after CMV antigen stimulation. This CDR3 is CASSLGRTQYF. CDR3 in DNA: TGTGCCAGCAGCTTAGGACGTACGCAGTATTTT.